Listed here are 21 T cell receptor beta chains from one sample, sequenced in a study of shared clonotypes between healthy human individuals. The data were produced by immunoSEQ multiplex PCR, yet TCRdb's version contains in-frame clones alone and is incomplete. The sample gives millions of clones, roughly 94% of which show up once; more than 0.1% is in the top ten. The sample was naive CD4+ T cells sorted from blood. Subset defined: CD45RA+ positively selected. These receptor sequences come from a man between 18 and 35 years old in good health.

Points on this clone: One base away lies a much larger clone, so this may be a sequencing read error. The sample contains more than one DNA sequence encoding this CDR3. The rearrangement uses TRBV4-3 and TRBJ2-7, with D perhaps TRBD1 (6 bases). V shed 0 bases and J shed 3 bases, with 9 bases lying between them. This CDR3 is built from 14 residues. Germline V lookup: CDR1 LGHNA, CDR2 YSLEER. DNA of the CDR3: TGCGCCAGCAGCCAAGACAGGGGAAGCTACGAGCAGTACTTC. This gives the protein CASSQDRGSYEQYF.

The chain carries TRBV5-4 and TRBJ1-1; D might be TRBD1 (5 bases). The V gene lost 0 bases and the J gene lost 1 base, with 10 bases spanning the gap. The CDR3 spans 15 residues. CDR1 is SGHNT and CDR2 is YYREEE in the germline V gene (reference sequence). CDR3 nucleotides: TGTGCCAGCAGCTTGGTAGGGACGGGGAACACTGAAGCTTTCTTT. Residues: CASSLVGTGNTEAFF.

With regard to this clone: Other DNA variants within this sample encode the same CDR3. The rearrangement uses TRBV18 and TRBJ2-7; D call uncertain. The V and J ends lost 3 bases and 0 bases respectively, with 6 bases between them. CDR3 length equals 13 residues. Germline CDR1 and CDR2: KGHSH and LQKENI. The CDR3 nucleotides read TGTGCCAGCTCACCTCCTTCCTCCTACGAGCAGTACTTC. Protein: CASSPPSSYEQYF.

The V and J genes are TRBV7-8 and TRBJ2-7; 11 bases are shared with TRBD2. Germline assignment: CDR1 SGHVS and CDR2 FQNEAQ. The CDR3 covers 13 residues. The ends lost 8 bases at V and 3 bases at J; junction bases unmatched: 3. CDR3 DNA: TGTGCCAGCGGAACTAGCGGGGGCTACGAGCAGTACTTC. This gives the protein CASGTSGGYEQYF.

The chain couples TRBV5-6 to TRBJ2-7, with 9 bases fitting TRBD2. Germline CDR1 is SGHDT and CDR2 is YYEEEE. The CDR3 covers 12 residues. V trimming: 8 bases; J trimming: 2 bases; junction bases outside the gene matches: 2. The CDR3 sequence: CASERGAYEQYF. The CDR3 DNA sequence: TGTGCCAGTGAGCGGGGGGCCTACGAGCAGTACTTC.

This rearrangement joins TRBV5-4 to TRBJ1-2; 8 nucleotides match TRBD1. Germline CDR1 SGHNT, CDR2 YYREEE (reference sequence). J was trimmed by 1 base and V by 5 bases; bases with no gene match: 1. The CDR3 is made up of 13 amino acids. The CDR3 coding sequence is TGTGCCAGCAGTACAGGGGGTAACTATGGCTACACCTTC. This gives the protein CASSTGGNYGYTF.

The chain carries TRBV5-8 and TRBJ2-4, with D perhaps matching TRBD1 or TRBD2 (5 bases each). The germline gives CDR1 SGHTS, CDR2 YDEGEE. This CDR3 region has 13 residues. The V end was cut by 4 bases, the J end by 8 bases, with 13 bases between. The CDR3 DNA reads TGTGCCAGCAGCACGTTTTTGGGGGACATTCAGTACTTC. Protein: CASSTFLGDIQYF.

This clone came up once. The chain couples TRBV4-1 to TRBJ1-2; D ambiguous. Per germline, CDR1 MGHRA and CDR2 YSYEKL. Trimming took off 2 bases at V and 2 bases at J, with 15 bases between the two ends. The CDR3 sequence is 16 residues long. The CDR3, as DNA: TGCGCCAGCAGCCAACCCCGGGCCGAAAAGAACTATGGCTACACCTTC. Its translation is CASSQPRAEKNYGYTF.

The chain is built from TRBV7-8 and TRBJ1-6, with D possibly TRBD1 on 5 matching bases. The ends were cut back, 1 base at V and 10 bases at J, with 17 bases in the middle. Germline V CDR1 and CDR2: SGHVS, FQNEAQ. The CDR3 runs to 16 residues. CDR3 nucleotides: TGTGCCAGCAGCTTAGGCAGGGTCCCTAGGGACTCACCCCTCCACTTT. This translates into CASSLGRVPRDSPLHF. The full variable domain, completed using reference TRBV7-8 and TRBJ1-6, is GAGVSQSPRYKVAKRGQDVALRCDPISGHVSLFWYQQALGQGPEFLTYFQNEAQLDKSGLPSDRFFAERPEGSVSTLKIQRTQQEDSAVYLCASSLGRVPRDSPLHFGNGTRLTVT.

The chain links TRBV6-1 to TRBJ1-1; the D gene is possibly TRBD1 (6 bases). Per the germline V gene, CDR1 is MNHNS and CDR2 is SASEGT. The CDR3 runs 15 residues. V was shortened by 5 bases and J by 4 bases, with 17 bases between the two germline ends. The chain's CDR3 is CASSIHGDMSTEAFF. In nucleotides, the CDR3 is TGTGCCAGCAGTATACACGGGGACATGAGCACTGAAGCTTTCTTT.

With regard to this clone: Given a much more abundant clone one base away, this may be a read error. The J gene is TRBJ1-1, the V gene TRBV28, with unresolved D. Germline V gene data show CDR1 as MDHEN and CDR2 as SYDVKM. Trimming shortened V by 3 bases and J by 1 base, and 9 bases separated the two germline ends. There are 14 residues in the CDR3. For the CDR3, the DNA is TGTGCCAGCAGTTTGAGCTGGGGGAACACTGAAGCTTTCTTT. Amino acid sequence: CASSLSWGNTEAFF.

The rearrangement uses TRBV7-6 and TRBJ2-1; 8 nucleotides align to TRBD2. The V gene end was trimmed by 5 bases and the J gene end by 1 base; junction bases not matched to a gene: 4. CDR1 is SGHVS and CDR2 is FNYEAQ in the germline V gene. The CDR3 loop spans 15 amino acids. This CDR3 is CASSRTSRSYNEQFF. CDR3 sequence (DNA): TGTGCCAGCAGCAGGACTAGCCGGTCCTACAATGAGCAGTTCTTC.

This sequence joins TRBV16 and TRBJ1-1; perhaps TRBD1 as D (6 bases). The CDR3 has 13 residues. V dropped 8 bases and J dropped 0 bases, with 10 bases sitting between them. Per the germline V gene, CDR1 is KGHSY and CDR2 is FQNENV. CDR3 amino acids: CASRGQLNTEAFF. In DNA form, the CDR3 reads TGTGCCAGCCGGGGGCAGTTGAACACTGAAGCTTTCTTT. Based on the CDR3 plus reference TRBV16 and TRBJ1-1, the full variable domain is GEEVAQTPKHLVRGEGQKAKLYCAPIKGHSYVFWYQQVLKNEFKFLISFQNENVFDETGMPKERFSAKCLPNSPCSLEIQATKLEDSAVYFCASRGQLNTEAFFGQGTRLTVV.

The rearrangement joins TRBV13 to TRBJ2-7; a weak D match, TRBD1 (5 bases). The CDR3 length is 16 residues. V was shortened by 5 bases and J by 0 bases, with 17 bases between the two germline ends. CDR1 and CDR2 from the germline V gene are PRHDT and FYEKMQ (reference sequence). The CDR3 reads CASSETDRLSSYEQYF. The CDR3 DNA reads TGTGCCAGCAGCGAAACAGACAGACTGAGCTCCTACGAGCAGTACTTC.

V usage is TRBV7-9 and J usage is TRBJ2-1; 10 positions agree with TRBD1. Germline V gene data show CDR1 as SEHNR and CDR2 as FQNEAQ (reference sequence). V dropped 4 bases and J dropped 1; count of bases not matched to a gene: 1. CDR3 length: 15 residues. CDR3 nucleotides: TGTGCCAGCAGCTGGGACAGGGGTTCCTACAATGAGCAGTTCTTC. Its translation: CASSWDRGSYNEQFF.

Comment on this clone: Additional DNA sequences in this sample encode the identical CDR3. The V gene is TRBV30, the J gene TRBJ1-5, with a possible D match to TRBD1 (5 bases). This CDR3 has 13 residues. The germline CDR1 and CDR2 sequences are GTSNPN and SVGIG (reference sequence). Trimming took off 3 bases at V and 4 bases at J, with 10 bases between the two ends. The DNA of the CDR3 is TGTGCCTGGAGCCCGGAGGGGAATCAGCCCCAGCATTTT. This sequence encodes CAWSPEGNQPQHF.

The chain couples TRBV14 to TRBJ2-5; tentatively, D is TRBD1 (6 bases). V was trimmed by 4 bases and J by 5 bases, leaving 11 bases between them. Germline V gene data show CDR1 as SGHDN and CDR2 as FVKESK. The CDR3 covers 13 residues. CDR3 DNA: TGTGCCAGCAGCCCTTCAGGGGCGGAGACCCAGTACTTC. It translates to CASSPSGAETQYF.

This clone occurred once. The chain recombines TRBV5-1 with TRBJ2-7; TRBD1 agrees at 7 bases. Germline V CDR1 and CDR2: SGHRS, YFSETQ. V lost 1 base, J lost 6 bases, and 7 bases stayed unmatched. The CDR3 contains 14 residues. CDR3 nucleotide sequence: TGCGCCAGCAGCTTGATAGGGGGCTTTGGCGAGCAGTACTTC. Translation: CASSLIGGFGEQYF.

J is TRBJ1-6 and V is TRBV10-3; TRBD1 might be the D (6 bases). This CDR3 has 14 residues. Germline V gene data show CDR1 as ENHRY and CDR2 as SYGVKD. Trimming shortened V by 10 bases and J by 5 bases, and 15 bases separated the two germline ends. In DNA form, the CDR3 reads TGTGCCAACTCAGGGGAAGGGGATAATTCACCCCTCCACTTT. Amino acids: CANSGEGDNSPLHF.

The chain has TRBV7-9 and TRBJ1-3; 8 bases are a match to TRBD1. The germline V gene has CDR1 SEHNR and CDR2 FQNEAQ (reference sequence). Losses at the gene ends were 4 bases for V and 3 bases for J; bases not matched to a gene: 5. The CDR3 is 15 residues long. CDR3 sequence: CASSSRGLDGNTIYF. Written as DNA, the CDR3 is TGTGCCAGCAGCTCCAGGGGGCTTGATGGAAACACCATATATTTT.

V and J are TRBV10-2 and TRBJ1-3, with D unclear. CDR1 and CDR2 from the germline V gene are WSHSY and SAAADI. V lost 0 bases and J lost 0, with 6 bases in between. The CDR3 length is 15 residues. CDR3 sequence (DNA): TGCGCCAGCAGTGAGTCAGCTACCTCTGGAAACACCATATATTTT. Its translation is CASSESATSGNTIYF.